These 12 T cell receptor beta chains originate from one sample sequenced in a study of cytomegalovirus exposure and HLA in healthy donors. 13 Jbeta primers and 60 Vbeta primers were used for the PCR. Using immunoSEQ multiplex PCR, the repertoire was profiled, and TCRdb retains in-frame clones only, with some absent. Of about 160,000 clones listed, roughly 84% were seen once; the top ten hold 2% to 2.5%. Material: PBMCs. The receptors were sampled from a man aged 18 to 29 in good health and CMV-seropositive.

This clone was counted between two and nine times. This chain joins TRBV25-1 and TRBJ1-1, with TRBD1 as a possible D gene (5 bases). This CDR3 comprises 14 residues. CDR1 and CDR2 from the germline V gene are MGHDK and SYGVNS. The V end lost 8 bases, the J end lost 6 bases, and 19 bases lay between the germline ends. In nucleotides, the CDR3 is TGTGCCAGCCAATATCAAGGGGTATTCGCTGAAGCTTTCTTT. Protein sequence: CASQYQGVFAEAFF.

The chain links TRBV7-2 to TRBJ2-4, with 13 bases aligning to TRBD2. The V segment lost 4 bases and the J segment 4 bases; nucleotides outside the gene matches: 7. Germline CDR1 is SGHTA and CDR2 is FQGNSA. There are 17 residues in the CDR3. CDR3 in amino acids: CASSWGLAGSLKNIQYF. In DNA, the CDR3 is TGTGCCAGCAGCTGGGGACTAGCGGGGAGCTTAAAAAACATTCAGTACTTC.

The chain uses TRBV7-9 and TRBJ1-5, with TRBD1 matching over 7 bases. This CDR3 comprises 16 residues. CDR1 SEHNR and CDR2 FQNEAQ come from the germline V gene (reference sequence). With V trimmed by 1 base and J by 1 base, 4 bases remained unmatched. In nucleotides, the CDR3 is TGTGCCAGCAGCTTAGGACAGGGCCTCAGCAATCAGCCCCAGCATTTT. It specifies CASSLGQGLSNQPQHF.

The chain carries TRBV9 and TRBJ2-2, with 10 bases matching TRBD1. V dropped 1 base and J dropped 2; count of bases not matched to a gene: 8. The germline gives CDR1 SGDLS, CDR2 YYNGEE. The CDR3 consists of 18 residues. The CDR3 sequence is CASSVTPRDRGNTGELFF. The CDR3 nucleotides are TGTGCCAGCAGCGTAACCCCTAGGGACAGGGGAAACACCGGGGAGCTGTTTTTT.

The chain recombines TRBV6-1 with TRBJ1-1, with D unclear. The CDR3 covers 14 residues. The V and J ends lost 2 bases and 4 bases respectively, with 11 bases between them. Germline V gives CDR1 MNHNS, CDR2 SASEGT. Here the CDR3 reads CASSEFEGATEAFF. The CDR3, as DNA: TGTGCCAGCAGTGAATTCGAGGGTGCCACTGAAGCTTTCTTT.

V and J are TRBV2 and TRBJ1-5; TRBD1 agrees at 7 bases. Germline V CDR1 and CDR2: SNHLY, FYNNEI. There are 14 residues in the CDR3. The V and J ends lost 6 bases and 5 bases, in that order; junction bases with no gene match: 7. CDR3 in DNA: TGTGCCAGCAGGAAAGGGGGCCCCGATCAGCCCCAGCATTTT. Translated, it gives CASRKGGPDQPQHF.

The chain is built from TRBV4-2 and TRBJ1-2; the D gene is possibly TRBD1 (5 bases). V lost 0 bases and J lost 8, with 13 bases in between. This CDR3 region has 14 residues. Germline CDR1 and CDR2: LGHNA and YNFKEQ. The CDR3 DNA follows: TGTGCCAGCAGCCAAGATCTAGGGGCTGAAGGCTACACCTTC. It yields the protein CASSQDLGAEGYTF.

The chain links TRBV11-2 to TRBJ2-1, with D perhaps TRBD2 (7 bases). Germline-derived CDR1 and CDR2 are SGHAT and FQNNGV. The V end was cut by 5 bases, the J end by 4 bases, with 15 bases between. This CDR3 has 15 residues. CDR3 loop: CASSLGGGRYNEQFF. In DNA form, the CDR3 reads TGTGCCAGCAGCCTAGGGGGGGGCAGATACAATGAGCAGTTCTTC.

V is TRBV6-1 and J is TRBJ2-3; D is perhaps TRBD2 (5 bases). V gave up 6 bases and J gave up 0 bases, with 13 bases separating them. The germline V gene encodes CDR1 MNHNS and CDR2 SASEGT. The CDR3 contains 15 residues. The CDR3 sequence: CASRRGIASTDTQYF. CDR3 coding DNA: TGTGCCAGCAGGAGAGGGATAGCTAGCACAGATACGCAGTATTTT.

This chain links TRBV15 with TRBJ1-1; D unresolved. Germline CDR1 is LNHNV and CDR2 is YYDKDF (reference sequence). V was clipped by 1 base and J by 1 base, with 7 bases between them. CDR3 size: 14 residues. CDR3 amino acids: CATSRGMANTEAFF. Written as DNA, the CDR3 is TGTGCCACCAGCAGAGGCATGGCGAACACTGAAGCTTTCTTT. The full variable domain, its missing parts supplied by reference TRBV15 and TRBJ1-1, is DAMVIQNPRYQVTQFGKPVTLSCSQTLNHNVMYWYQQKSSQAPKLLFHYYDKDFNNEADTPDNFQSRRPNTSFCFLDIRSPGLGDTAMYLCATSRGMANTEAFFGQGTRLTVV.

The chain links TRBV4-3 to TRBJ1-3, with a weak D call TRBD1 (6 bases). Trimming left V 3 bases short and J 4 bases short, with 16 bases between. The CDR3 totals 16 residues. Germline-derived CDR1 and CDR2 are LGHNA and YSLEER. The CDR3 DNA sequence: TGCGCCAGCAGCCAGACCCCGGGGGGCTCGGGAAACACCATATATTTT. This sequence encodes CASSQTPGGSGNTIYF.

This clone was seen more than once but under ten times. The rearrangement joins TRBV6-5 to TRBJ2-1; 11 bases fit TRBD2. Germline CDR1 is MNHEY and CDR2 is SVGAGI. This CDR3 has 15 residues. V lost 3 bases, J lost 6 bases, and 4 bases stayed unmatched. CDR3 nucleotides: TGTGCCAGCAGTTATAGACTAGCGGGGCTCAATGAGCAGTTCTTC. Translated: CASSYRLAGLNEQFF.